One and the same sample provided the 24 T cell receptor beta chains below, sequenced in a study of T cells after yellow fever vaccination. Using its own MiXCR run on the 5' RACE reads, TCRdb lists one record per CDR3 protein. The repertoire consists of about 550,000 distinct CDR3 sequences, with 15% to 20% occurring once and the leading ten covering around 15%. Sequences were derived from PBMCs, sampled 15 days after the yellow fever booster vaccination. The receptors shown here come from a young man who received the YFV17D yellow fever vaccine.

The chain carries TRBV12-3 or TRBV12-4 and TRBJ1-1; D is perhaps TRBD1 (6 bases). Between the trimmed V and J ends, which lost 5 bases and 8 bases, there was a span of 9 bases. The CDR3 covers 11 residues. The CDR3 nucleotides read TGTGCCAGCAGTAGAAGGGGGGAAGCTTTCTTT. Protein sequence: CASSRRGEAFF.

This clonotype was observed a handful of times. This rearrangement joins TRBV20-1 to TRBJ2-1; D is perhaps TRBD1 or TRBD2 (6 bases each). CDR3 size: 15 residues. V was shortened by 6 bases and J by 7 bases, with 22 bases between the two germline ends. In germline, CDR1 is DFQATT, CDR2 SNEGSKA (reference sequence). CDR3 in DNA: TGCAGTGCCAGCCGGGGGCGTAGGGGAGGTAATGAGCAGTTCTTC. Its translation is CSASRGRRGGNEQFF.

This clonotype has a handful of counts. The chain links TRBV12-3 or TRBV12-4 to TRBJ2-2; D perhaps matches TRBD1 (6 bases). The CDR3 runs 15 residues. V dropped 3 bases and J dropped 3 bases, with 11 bases sitting between them. In nucleotides, the CDR3 is TGTGCCAGCAGTTTGCCGGGACACGACACCGGGGAGCTGTTTTTT. Translated: CASSLPGHDTGELFF.

At least ten counts were recorded for this clonotype. V and J are TRBV7-8 and TRBJ2-5; a weak D match, TRBD1 (6 bases). Germline values: CDR1 SGHVS, CDR2 FQNEAQ. This CDR3 is 15 amino acids long. The ends were cut back, 0 bases at V and 9 bases at J, with 17 bases in the middle. For the CDR3, the DNA is TGTGCCAGCAGCTTAGCATCCGGACAGATAGGGGCCCAGTACTTC. This gives the protein CASSLASGQIGAQYF.

In this sample, this clonotype turned up a few times. The chain couples TRBV30 to TRBJ2-7; D might be TRBD2 (6 bases). The germline V and J ends were trimmed by 6 bases and 2 bases, with 11 bases remaining between them. The CDR3 contains 12 residues. Germline V CDR1 and CDR2: GTSNPN, SVGIG (reference sequence). In nucleotides, the CDR3 is TGTGCCTGCCTGGAGGGTCCCTACGAGCAGTACTTC. Protein: CACLEGPYEQYF.

V is TRBV12-3 or TRBV12-4 and J is TRBJ2-7; TRBD2 aligns across 7 bases. The V segment lost 8 bases and the J segment 6 bases; nucleotides outside the gene matches: 10. The CDR3 has 13 amino acids. CDR3 bases: TGTGCCAGCGTCCGGGCGGGAGTATCCGAGCAGTACTTC. Translating gives CASVRAGVSEQYF.

A few counts support this clonotype. The rearrangement uses TRBV5-1 and TRBJ1-2; a possible D gene is TRBD1 (6 bases). Germline CDR1 SGHRS, CDR2 YFSETQ. V shed 4 bases and J shed 2 bases, with 12 bases lying between them. CDR3 length: 14 amino acids. In DNA form, the CDR3 reads TGCGCCAGCAGCCCGGACAGAGTCAACTATGGCTACACCTTC. It is translated as CASSPDRVNYGYTF.

The J gene is TRBJ1-2, the V gene TRBV6-1; D is undetermined. V dropped 7 bases and J dropped 5 bases, with 11 bases sitting between them. This CDR3 has 12 residues. Germline-derived CDR1 and CDR2 are MNHNS and SASEGT. Here the CDR3 reads CASTGRAYGYTF. DNA for the CDR3: TGTGCCAGCACTGGCAGAGCTTATGGCTACACCTTC.

This clonotype was counted between two and nine times. The CDR3 DNA reads as TGCGCCAGCAGCTTGTGGAGTCCTCAAGAGACCCAGTACTTC. Encoded protein: CASSLWSPQETQYF. The chain recombines TRBV5-1 with TRBJ2-5; D remains ambiguous. Germline values: CDR1 SGHRS, CDR2 YFSETQ. This CDR3 has 14 amino acids. Trimming took 1 base from V and 2 from J, leaving 9 bases between them.

This clonotype was seen only a few times. The chain has TRBV4-3 and TRBJ2-1, with D uncertain. Deletions cut 3 bases from V and 0 bases from J, with 9 bases between. Per the germline V gene, CDR1 is LGHNA and CDR2 is YSLEER. The CDR3 loop spans 15 amino acids. CDR3 DNA: TGCGCCAGCAGCCAGAGTTCCGCCTCCTACAATGAGCAGTTCTTC. Its translation: CASSQSSASYNEQFF.

Notes on this clonotype: Germline is not matched at one junction end, which may reflect a read error. The rearrangement links TRBV3-1 to TRBJ2-3, with D unclear. Germline assignment: CDR1 LGHDT and CDR2 YNNKEL (reference sequence). The CDR3 extends over 14 amino acids. The CDR3 spells CASSQGEGLGKLNF. The CDR3 DNA reads as TGTGCCAGCAGCCAAGGGGAAGGGCTGGGCAAGCTGAATTTT.

This clonotype appeared a few times. This chain connects TRBV29-1 to TRBJ2-2; 13 positions match TRBD2. The junction had 5 bases not matched to a gene; V was cut back by 0 bases and J by 4 bases. The CDR3 has 17 residues. Germline V lookup: CDR1 SQVTM, CDR2 ANQGSEA. This CDR3 reads CSVEEVTSGRSTGELFF. CDR3 DNA: TGCAGCGTTGAAGAAGTGACTAGCGGGAGGAGCACCGGGGAGCTGTTTTTT.

The chain links TRBV27 to TRBJ2-7, with D perhaps matching TRBD2 (7 bases). The germline V gene has CDR1 MNHEY and CDR2 SMNVEV (reference sequence). V lost 6 bases, J lost 6 bases, and 15 bases lay in between. The CDR3 covers 13 residues. The DNA of the CDR3 is TGTGCCAGCAGCCTAGGGAGGGGGTCCGAGCAGTACTTC. Translation gives CASSLGRGSEQYF.

This sequence joins TRBV4-2 and TRBJ2-7; perhaps TRBD2 as D (5 bases). V was clipped by 2 bases and J by 6 bases, with 14 bases between them. The germline gives CDR1 LGHNA, CDR2 YNFKEQ. The CDR3 consists of 14 residues. The CDR3 sequence is CASSQLGGGSEQYF. DNA of the CDR3: TGTGCCAGCAGCCAACTTGGAGGCGGCTCCGAGCAGTACTTC.

This clonotype appeared a few times. This chain connects TRBV27 to TRBJ2-3; D possibly matches TRBD1 or TRBD2 (5 bases each). The CDR3 is 14 residues long. Germline CDR1 MNHEY, CDR2 SMNVEV (reference sequence). Trimming stripped 6 bases from V and 2 bases from J, with 12 bases between. In DNA, the CDR3 is TGTGCCAGCAGCCGAGGGGCGTTCACAGATACGCAGTATTTT. It yields the protein CASSRGAFTDTQYF.

This clonotype occurred a few times. The gene calls are TRBV7-2 and TRBJ2-2; 7 bases align to TRBD2. CDR1 is SGHTA and CDR2 is FQGNSA in the germline V gene. There are 15 residues in the CDR3. With V trimmed by 1 base and J by 12 bases, 11 bases remained unmatched. The CDR3, as DNA: TGTGCCAGCAGCTTAGTGGAAGGAGCGGGAATCAAGCTGTTTTTT. Protein: CASSLVEGAGIKLFF.

This clonotype was seen a handful of times. V and J are TRBV7-3 and TRBJ2-1; D not certain. The V end was cut by 4 bases, the J end by 0 bases, with 10 bases between. The germline V gene has CDR1 SGHTA and CDR2 FQGTGA. The CDR3 is 15 residues long. CDR3 amino acids: CASSSLADSYNEQFF. The CDR3 nucleotides are TGTGCCAGCAGCTCCCTCGCCGACTCCTACAATGAGCAGTTCTTC.

This clonotype was observed a handful of times. The chain employs TRBV29-1 and TRBJ2-3; D gene uncertain. V lost 4 bases, J lost 4 bases, and 3 bases lay in between. The length of the CDR3 is 10 residues. Germline V CDR1 and CDR2: SQVTM, ANQGSEA. The CDR3 loop is CSVVADTQYF. The DNA of the CDR3 is TGCAGCGTTGTCGCAGATACGCAGTATTTT.

The rearrangement uses TRBV19 and TRBJ1-4, with 9 positions matching TRBD1. Germline assignment: CDR1 LNHDA and CDR2 SQIVND (reference sequence). With 4 bases clipped from V and 8 bases from J, the junction kept 11 bases outside the gene matches. This CDR3 contains 16 residues. The CDR3 protein is CASSTGTGKLEEKLFF. In DNA, the CDR3 is TGTGCCAGTAGTACAGGGACAGGGAAGCTCGAAGAAAAACTGTTTTTT. Full variable domain (remainder filled in from reference TRBV19 and TRBJ1-4): DGGITQSPKYLFRKEGQNVTLSCEQNLNHDAMYWYRQDPGQGLRLIYYSQIVNDFQKGDIAEGYSVSREKKESFPLTVTSAQKNPTAFYLCASSTGTGKLEEKLFFGSGTQLSVL.

The CDR3 DNA follows: TGCAGTGCTAGGGGACTAGCGGGCAAAAGCACAGATACGCAGTATTTT. Its protein is CSARGLAGKSTDTQYF. The chain combines TRBV20-1 with TRBJ2-3; 12 positions match TRBD2. Germline-derived CDR1 and CDR2 are DFQATT and SNEGSKA (reference sequence). The length of the CDR3 is 16 residues. J lost 0 bases, V lost 3 bases, and 4 bases had no gene match.

This clonotype was observed a single time. CDR3 coding DNA: TGCGCCAGCAGCGTACAACAGGGCAATGAGCAGTTCTTC. Amino acids: CASSVQQGNEQFF. The chain employs TRBV5-1 and TRBJ2-1; weak D call: TRBD1 (6 bases). The CDR3 contains 13 residues. CDR1 and CDR2 (germline): SGHRS, YFSETQ. V lost 4 bases, J lost 6 bases, and 11 bases lay in between.

The rearrangement joins TRBV12-3 or TRBV12-4 to TRBJ2-7; D call uncertain. The CDR3 is 14 amino acids. V lost 6 bases and J lost 0, with 12 bases in between. The CDR3 DNA is TGTGCCAGCAGCCCCGCAAGGAGCTCCTACGAGCAGTACTTC. The encoded protein is CASSPARSSYEQYF.

This clonotype has ten or more counts. The chain couples TRBV20-1 to TRBJ2-5, with a tentative D call TRBD1 (6 bases). The CDR3 covers 13 residues. V dropped 7 bases and J dropped 2 bases, with 14 bases sitting between them. CDR1 and CDR2 (germline): DFQATT, SNEGSKA (reference sequence). CDR3 amino acids: CSGLDSVQETQYF. DNA of the CDR3: TGCAGTGGCTTGGACAGTGTACAAGAGACCCAGTACTTC.

In this sample, this clonotype turned up a few times. The chain joins TRBV5-1 to TRBJ1-4, with a weak D call TRBD1 (5 bases). Germline assignment: CDR1 SGHRS and CDR2 YFSETQ. The CDR3 spans 13 residues. Trimming took off 1 base at V and 8 bases at J, with 9 bases between the two ends. CDR3 region: CASSLRDEEKLFF. The DNA of the CDR3 is TGCGCCAGCAGCTTGAGGGACGAAGAAAAACTGTTTTTT.